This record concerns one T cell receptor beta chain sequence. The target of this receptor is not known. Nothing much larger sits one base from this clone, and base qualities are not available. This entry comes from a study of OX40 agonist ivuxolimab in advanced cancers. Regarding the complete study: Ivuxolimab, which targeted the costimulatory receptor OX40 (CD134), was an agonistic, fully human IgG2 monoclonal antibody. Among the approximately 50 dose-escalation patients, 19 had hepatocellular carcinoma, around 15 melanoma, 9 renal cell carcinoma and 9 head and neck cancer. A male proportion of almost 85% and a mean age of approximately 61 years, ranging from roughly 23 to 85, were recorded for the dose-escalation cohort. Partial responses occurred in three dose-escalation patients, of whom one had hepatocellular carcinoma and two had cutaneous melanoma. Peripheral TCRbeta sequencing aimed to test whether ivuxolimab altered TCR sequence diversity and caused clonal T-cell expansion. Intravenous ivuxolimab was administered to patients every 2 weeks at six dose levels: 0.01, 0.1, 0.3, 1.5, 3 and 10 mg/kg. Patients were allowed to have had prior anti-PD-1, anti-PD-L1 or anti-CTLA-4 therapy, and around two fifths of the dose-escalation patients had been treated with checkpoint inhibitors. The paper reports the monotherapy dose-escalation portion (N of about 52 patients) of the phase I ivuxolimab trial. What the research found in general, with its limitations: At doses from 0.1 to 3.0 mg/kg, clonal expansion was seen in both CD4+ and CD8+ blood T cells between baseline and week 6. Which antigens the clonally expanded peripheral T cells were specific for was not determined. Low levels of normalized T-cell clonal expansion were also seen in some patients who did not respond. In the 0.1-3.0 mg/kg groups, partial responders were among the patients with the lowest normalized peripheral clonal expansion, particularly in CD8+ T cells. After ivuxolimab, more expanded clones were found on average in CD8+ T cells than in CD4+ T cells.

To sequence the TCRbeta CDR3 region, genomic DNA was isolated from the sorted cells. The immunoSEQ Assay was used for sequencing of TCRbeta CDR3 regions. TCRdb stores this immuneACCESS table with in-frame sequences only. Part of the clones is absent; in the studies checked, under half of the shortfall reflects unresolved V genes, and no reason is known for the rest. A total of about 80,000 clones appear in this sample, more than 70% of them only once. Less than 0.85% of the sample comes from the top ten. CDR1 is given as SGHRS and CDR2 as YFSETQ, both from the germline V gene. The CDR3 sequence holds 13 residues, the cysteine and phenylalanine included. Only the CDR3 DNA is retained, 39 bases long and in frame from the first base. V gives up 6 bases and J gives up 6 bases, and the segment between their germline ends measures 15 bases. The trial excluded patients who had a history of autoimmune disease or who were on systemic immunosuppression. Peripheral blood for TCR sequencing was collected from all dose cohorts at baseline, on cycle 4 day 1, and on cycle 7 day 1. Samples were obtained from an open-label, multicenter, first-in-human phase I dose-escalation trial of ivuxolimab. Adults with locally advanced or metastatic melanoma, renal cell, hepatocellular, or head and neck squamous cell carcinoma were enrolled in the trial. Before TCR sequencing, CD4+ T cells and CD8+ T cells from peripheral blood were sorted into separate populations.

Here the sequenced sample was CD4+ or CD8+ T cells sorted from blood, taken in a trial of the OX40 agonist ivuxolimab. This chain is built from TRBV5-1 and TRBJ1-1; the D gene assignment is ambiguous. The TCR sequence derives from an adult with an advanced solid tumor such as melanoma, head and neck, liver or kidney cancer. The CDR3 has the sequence CASTTPVAPEAFF. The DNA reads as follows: TGCGCCAGCACCACCCCGGTAGCCCCTGAAGCTTTCTTT. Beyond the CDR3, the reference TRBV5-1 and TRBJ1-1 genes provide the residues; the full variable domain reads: KAGVTQTPRYLIKTRGQQVTLSCSPISGHRSVSWYQQTPGQGLQFLFEYFSETQRNKGNFPGRFSGRQFSNSRSEMNVSTLELGDSALYLCASTTPVAPEAFFGQGTRLTVV.